A selection of T cell receptor beta chains follows, all from one sample in a study of blood T cell repertoires in COVID-19. Produced via immunoSEQ multiplex PCR; TCRdb's table is partial and in-frame only. The repertoire includes around 260,000 clones, roughly 90% of them detected once, and about 2% sits in the top ten. Material for sequencing was peripheral blood. Receptors originate from a woman in her twenties or thirties with COVID-19, enrolled during active disease. The CDR3 runs from the conserved cysteine through the conserved F or W. The D gene is left open where the match is weak.

cdr3_length	v_call	j_call	d_call	cdr3_aa
16	TRBV19	TRBJ2-1	TRBD2	CASSIGTSGIYNEQFF
14	TRBV30	TRBJ2-7	NA	CAWSLGQSSYEQYF
15	TRBV19	TRBJ2-7	TRBD2	CASSTTSGTPYEQYF
16	TRBV4-2	TRBJ2-3	TRBD2	CASSQDPAGGTDTQYF
14	TRBV2	TRBJ1-4	TRBD1	CASSELQGDEKLFF
18	TRBV27	TRBJ1-4	TRBD1	CASSSRTGEFGGNEKLFF
13	TRBV28	TRBJ2-7	NA	CASSRISGYEQYF
9	TRBV7-9	TRBJ1-1	NA	CASSLGHIF
14	TRBV5-6	TRBJ1-2	NA	CASSPQDTYYGYTF
11	TRBV29-1	TRBJ1-2	NA	CSVEQEGFETF
11	TRBV9	TRBJ2-1	NA	CASSANFEQFF
19	TRBV10-3	TRBJ1-5	TRBD1	CAISESGDRARTSNQPQHF
16	TRBV5-1	TRBJ2-7	TRBD2	CASSFLAGAGSSEQYF
12	TRBV5-4	TRBJ2-1	NA	CASSSLYNEQFF
15	TRBV5-1	TRBJ2-1	TRBD2	CASSLGDYVSDEQFF
15	TRBV9	TRBJ1-5	NA	CASSVDGGKDQPQHF
15	TRBV5-1	TRBJ2-1	TRBD2	CASSVAREGHNEQFF
11	TRBV6-5	TRBJ2-5	NA	CASSSQETQYF
14	TRBV7-3	TRBJ2-1	TRBD1	CASSTTGGVNEQFF
16	TRBV4-2	TRBJ2-1	NA	CASSQEYLSSYNEQFF
16	TRBV7-6	TRBJ2-5	NA	CASSLQTRSVGETQYF
12	TRBV19	TRBJ1-2	NA	CASSPRTGDNTF
14	TRBV14	TRBJ2-7	NA	CASSPSRSIYEQYF
15	TRBV4-1	TRBJ1-2	TRBD1	CASSHGPGTGGGYTF
14	TRBV9	TRBJ1-1	NA	CASSFPGPQRCAFF
13	TRBV6-5	TRBJ1-1	NA	CASSYSLDSEAFF
16	TRBV6-2/TRBV6-3	TRBJ1-2	TRBD1	CASSQLGQGNNYGYTF
16	TRBV11-2	TRBJ2-3	NA	CASRYAAVASTDTQYF
15	TRBV5-1	TRBJ1-5	NA	CASSADPGGNQPQHF
14	TRBV19	TRBJ2-2	TRBD2	CASIAGVETGELFF
15	TRBV15	TRBJ2-2	NA	CATSRGDSDTGELFF
17	TRBV2	TRBJ2-4	TRBD2	CASSLSSGRGAKNIQYF
17	TRBV11-2	TRBJ2-1	TRBD1	CASSYTGARSSYNEQFF
15	TRBV18	TRBJ2-1	NA	CASSPPWTFNNEQFF
14	TRBV6-5	TRBJ1-6	NA	CASSYDRRNSPLHF
12	TRBV12-3/TRBV12-4	TRBJ1-3	NA	CASSFGGNTIYF
15	TRBV5-1	TRBJ1-4	NA	CASSSTGITNEKLFF
13	TRBV27	TRBJ2-1	NA	CASSFPGVNEQFF
14	TRBV19	TRBJ2-5	TRBD2	CASRGLADLGTQYF
15	TRBV7-6	TRBJ2-7	NA	CASSLGTNPTYEQYF
16	TRBV5-1	TRBJ1-2	NA	CASSLGIGGVNYGYTF
13	TRBV30	TRBJ1-5	NA	CAWSGVSNQPQHF
13	TRBV11-3	TRBJ2-1	NA	CASSLGLHNEQFF
13	TRBV10-1	TRBJ1-4	NA	CASSQGRNEKLFF
14	TRBV7-9	TRBJ1-1	TRBD1	CASRQGQGNTEAFF
13	TRBV6-1	TRBJ1-4	NA	CASSEFNGGKLFF
15	TRBV6-2/TRBV6-3	TRBJ2-3	NA	CASSYGGAGADTQYF